This T cell receptor beta chain was sequenced for a study of graft-versus-host responses after intestinal transplantation. Study background: Every recipient underwent anti-thymocyte globulin induction, then tacrolimus and steroids for roughly 3 years. Study results and limitations: Early after transplant, HvG declines were associated with peak levels of circulating GvH clones.

Profiled with immunoSEQ multiplex PCR; TCRdb holds only in-frame clones, not every one. The sample records more than 95,000 clones, 92% being singletons. This clone was observed a single time. What it binds is unknown. The CDR3 consists of 14 residues. Germline V lookup: CDR1 GTSNPN, CDR2 SVGIG (reference sequence). Trimming left V 0 bases short and J 1 base short, with 10 bases between. Sequences were derived from unstimulated CD4+ T cells sorted from spleen or lymph node cells, sampled before intestinal transplant. V usage is TRBV30 and J usage is TRBJ2-7; the D gene is possibly TRBD2 (6 bases). The source of this sequence is a human donor who received an intestinal transplant. CDR3 loop: CAWSVYGGSYEQYF. CDR3 in DNA: TGTGCCTGGAGTGTCTACGGGGGTTCCTACGAGCAGTACTTC.